This TCR beta chain was captured in a study of response to subunit inactivated influenza vaccine. This CDR3 contains 15 residues. Germline V gene data show CDR1 as LGHNA and CDR2 as YSLEER. J gave up 5 bases and V 0 bases, and 3 bases lay outside the gene matches. TCRdb reprocessed the RT-PCR reads with MiXCR, giving one entry per CDR3 protein. The data contain some 300,000 distinct CDR3 sequences, over 20% of them singletons. Regarding the study as a whole: Authors suggested each seasonal flu vaccination may recruit only limited numbers of new T cells.

Details on this clonotype: Its antigen is as yet unknown.

The chain joins TRBV4-3 to TRBJ2-1; 8 nucleotides agree with TRBD2. The receptor comes from a man between 50 and 75 years old who received an inactivated influenza vaccine. The sequencing here drew on PBMCs from blood, taken less than 22 months after vaccination. As DNA, the CDR3 is TGCGCCAGCAGCCAAGATGGACTAGCCAACAATGAGCAGTTCTTC. This sequence encodes CASSQDGLANNEQFF.